Below are 19 T cell receptor beta chains sequenced from a single sample in a study of cytomegalovirus exposure and HLA in healthy donors (dated by TCRdb to the late 2010s). Library preparation employed the immunoSEQ multiplex PCR assay. A mixture of 60 forward primers for TCR Vbeta segments and 13 reverse primers for TCR Jbeta segments was used in the multiplex PCR. TCRdb carries this immuneACCESS record with in-frame sequences only. Its versions omit some clonotypes, under half of them owing to an unresolved V gene in the studies checked, with the rest unexplained. The sample contains 100,000 to 120,000 clones, approximately 83% of them found a single time. The ten biggest clones cover less than 2% of the sample. Sequencing input: PBMCs. These receptors were taken from a man in his forties in good health and CMV-seronegative.

The chain recombines TRBV7-2 with TRBJ1-5; TRBD1 aligns across 9 bases. J was trimmed by 7 bases and V by 5 bases; bases with no gene match: 9. This CDR3 is built from 15 residues. The germline V gene encodes CDR1 SGHTA and CDR2 FQGNSA. Here the CDR3 reads CASSPGDRERQPQHF. The CDR3 DNA sequence: TGTGCCAGCAGCCCCGGGGACAGGGAGCGGCAGCCCCAGCATTTT. Filled out from reference TRBV7-2 and TRBJ1-5, the complete variable domain reads GAGVSQSPSNKVTEKGKDVELRCDPISGHTALYWYRQSLGQGLEFLIYFQGNSAPDKSGLPSDRFSAERTGGSVSTLTIQRTQQEDSAVYLCASSPGDRERQPQHFGDGTRLSIL.

The chain employs TRBV29-1 and TRBJ1-2; the D gene is possibly TRBD1 (5 bases). This CDR3 has 11 residues. The V and J ends lost 7 bases and 7 bases respectively, with 13 bases between them. Germline lookup yields CDR1 SQVTM and CDR2 ANQGSEA. CDR3 bases: TGCAGCGCTCGACAGAGCTCTGGCTACACCTTC. Protein: CSARQSSGYTF. The entire variable domain, with the rest obtained from reference TRBV29-1 and TRBJ1-2, is as follows: SAVISQKPSRDICQRGTSLTIQCQVDSQVTMMFWYRQQPGQSLTLIATANQGSEATYESGFVIDKFPISRPNLTFSTLTVSNMSPEDSSIYLCSARQSSGYTFGSGTRLTVV.

The gene calls are TRBV28 and TRBJ1-2, with D perhaps TRBD1 (5 bases). The ends were cut back, 8 bases at V and 10 bases at J, with 17 bases in the middle. This CDR3 contains 12 residues. Germline V gene sequence: CDR1 MDHEN, CDR2 SYDVKM. CDR3 sequence (DNA): TGTGCCAGCCAGACAGATAGGTGGATCTACACCTTC. Protein sequence: CASQTDRWIYTF.

The V call is TRBV6-5, the J call TRBJ2-5; 8 positions agree with TRBD2. Germline CDR1 MNHEY, CDR2 SVGAGI. V was pared by 2 bases and J by 7 bases, with 6 bases of the junction left unmatched. The CDR3 contains 14 residues. As DNA, the CDR3 is TGTGCCAGCAGTTACGCCAGCGGGGGCCTGACCCAGTACTTC. It specifies CASSYASGGLTQYF.

The V call is TRBV6-5, the J call TRBJ2-3; 9 bases are shared with TRBD2. After removal of 4 bases from V and 2 bases from J, the junction contained 7 bases not matched to a gene. The CDR3 extends over 16 amino acids. From germline, CDR1 is MNHEY and CDR2 SVGAGI. CDR3 sequence: CASSLLAGTSTDTQYF. Here the CDR3 DNA reads TGTGCCAGCAGTTTACTAGCGGGCACCTCCACAGATACGCAGTATTTT.

The chain combines TRBV5-4 with TRBJ2-7; D ambiguous. Trimming removed 1 base at V and 3 bases at J, with 8 bases between. The germline CDR1 and CDR2 sequences are SGHNT and YYREEE (reference sequence). The CDR3 length is 13 residues. The CDR3 nucleotides are TGTGCCAGCAGCTTGACACAGAGCTACGAGCAGTACTTC. It translates to CASSLTQSYEQYF.

The genes are TRBV5-1 and TRBJ2-1, with D uncertain. CDR1 is SGHRS, CDR2 YFSETQ, per germline. Trimming shortened V by 2 bases and J by 8 bases, and 14 bases separated the two germline ends. The CDR3 totals 14 residues. In DNA, the CDR3 is TGCGCCAGCAGCTTCCTTTTAAGTCGCGATGAGCAGTTCTTC. Translating gives CASSFLLSRDEQFF.

This rearrangement joins TRBV19 to TRBJ1-1; TRBD1 might be the D (5 bases). Germline CDR1 is LNHDA and CDR2 is SQIVND (reference sequence). V was clipped by 3 bases and J by 0 bases, with 14 bases between them. There are 16 residues in the CDR3. The CDR3 is CASSITTGTMNTEAFF. DNA of the CDR3: TGTGCCAGTAGTATTACCACAGGCACCATGAACACTGAAGCTTTCTTT.

The V and J genes are TRBV5-6 and TRBJ2-1; TRBD1 matches at 10 bases. CDR1 and CDR2 (germline): SGHDT, YYEEEE. V lost 8 bases, J lost 7 bases, and 6 bases stayed unmatched. The CDR3 runs to 13 residues. The CDR3 DNA reads as TGTGCCAGTGGGGGGACAGGGGTAAATGAGCAGTTCTTC. It is translated as CASGGTGVNEQFF.

The chain is built from TRBV5-1 and TRBJ2-3; tentatively, D is TRBD1 (6 bases). Germline V gives CDR1 SGHRS, CDR2 YFSETQ. The CDR3 length is 17 residues. V was clipped by 1 base and J by 0 bases, with 15 bases between them. The CDR3 reads CASSLSGASTSTDTQYF. For the CDR3, the DNA is TGCGCCAGCAGCTTGTCAGGGGCTTCTACTAGCACAGATACGCAGTATTTT.

V usage is TRBV5-4 and J usage is TRBJ1-2; D gene uncertain. The CDR3 has 13 amino acids. Trimming pared 2 bases from V and 5 bases from J, leaving 10 bases between. CDR1 is SGHNT, CDR2 YYREEE, per germline (reference sequence). This CDR3 reads CASSFPRGYGYTF. The CDR3 DNA reads as TGTGCCAGCAGCTTCCCTCGAGGATATGGCTACACCTTC.

The chain employs TRBV14 and TRBJ1-1; a weak D match, TRBD1 (6 bases). Germline V gene sequence: CDR1 SGHDN, CDR2 FVKESK. Trimming left V 1 base short and J 5 bases short, with 14 bases between. The CDR3 loop spans 15 amino acids. The CDR3 coding sequence is TGTGCCAGCAGCCAAGTCGGCGGGGGCGGTACTGAAGCTTTCTTT. It yields the protein CASSQVGGGGTEAFF.

The V call is TRBV7-9, the J call TRBJ1-3; 10 nucleotides line up with TRBD1. Per germline, CDR1 SEHNR and CDR2 FQNEAQ (reference sequence). This CDR3 is built from 16 residues. J was trimmed by 2 bases and V by 3 bases; bases with no gene match: 4. The CDR3 protein is CASSFPGTGAGNTIYF. CDR3 nucleotide sequence: TGTGCCAGCAGCTTCCCCGGGACAGGGGCTGGAAACACCATATATTTT.

This clone was observed a handful of times. This rearrangement joins TRBV5-4 to TRBJ2-5; 7 bases agree with TRBD1. CDR1 and CDR2 (germline): SGHNT, YYREEE (reference sequence). The junction had 3 bases not matched to a gene; V was cut back by 3 bases and J by 1 base. The CDR3 loop spans 14 amino acids. CDR3 sequence reads: CASSSQGTQETQYF. CDR3 DNA: TGTGCCAGCAGCTCACAGGGGACCCAAGAGACCCAGTACTTC.

This clone was observed a few times. The rearrangement joins TRBV5-1 to TRBJ2-7; tentative D call: TRBD2 (5 bases). V lost 1 base, J lost 1 base, and 9 bases lay in between. CDR1 is SGHRS and CDR2 is YFSETQ in the germline V gene. The CDR3 extends over 14 amino acids. CDR3 amino acids: CASSLNGGSYEQYF. For the CDR3, the DNA is TGCGCCAGCAGCTTGAATGGCGGGTCCTACGAGCAGTACTTC.

The chain carries TRBV5-4 and TRBJ1-6; D perhaps matches TRBD1 (6 bases). The CDR3 runs to 15 residues. Looked up from germline, CDR1 is SGHNT and CDR2 is YYREEE (reference sequence). V was cut by 5 bases and J by 5 bases, with 14 bases left in between. CDR3 loop: CASRAEGGNNSPLHF. The CDR3 DNA reads as TGTGCCAGCAGGGCCGAGGGGGGGAATAATTCACCCCTCCACTTT.

Concerning this clone: An end of the junction differs from the germline gene, which may be a read error. The chain combines TRBV6-5 with TRBJ1-2, with D uncertain. Germline loops: CDR1 MNHEY, CDR2 SVGAGI. The CDR3 extends over 8 amino acids. The CDR3 here is CASTQVRF. CDR3 sequence (DNA): TGTGCCAGCACCCAGGTTCGCTTC.

This sequence joins TRBV28 and TRBJ2-7; unclear D gene. This CDR3 has 15 amino acids. Germline V gene data show CDR1 as MDHEN and CDR2 as SYDVKM. Trimming removed 0 bases at V and 6 bases at J, with 15 bases between. CDR3 sequence: CASSLWGLGPSEQYF. CDR3 coding DNA: TGTGCCAGCAGTTTATGGGGTCTTGGGCCGTCCGAGCAGTACTTC. The whole variable domain, remainder taken from reference TRBV28 and TRBJ2-7, is DVKVTQSSRYLVKRTGEKVFLECVQDMDHENMFWYRQDPGLGLRLIYFSYDVKMKEKGDIPEGYSVSREKKERFSLILESASTNQTSMYLCASSLWGLGPSEQYFGPGTRLTVT.

J is TRBJ2-3 and V is TRBV6-1; TRBD1 is a possible D gene (5 bases). The V gene lost 4 bases and the J gene lost 1 base, with 15 bases spanning the gap. Germline V gene lookup returns CDR1 MNHNS and CDR2 SASEGT. This CDR3 comprises 16 residues. This CDR3 is CASSGRQSSRTDTQYF. The CDR3 coding sequence is TGTGCCAGCAGTGGTCGACAGTCCTCCCGCACAGATACGCAGTATTTT.